These 2 T cell receptor beta chains were all obtained from the same sample, sequenced in a study of response to subunit inactivated influenza vaccine. From the RT-PCR reads, TCRdb called clonotypes with MiXCR, one entry per CDR3 protein. Of a few hundred thousand distinct CDR3 sequences in the sample, less than 15% were seen once. The specimen was PBMCs from blood, collected approximately 13 days after vaccination. The receptors come from a man in his forties or fifties who received an inactivated influenza vaccine.

This sequence joins TRBV7-2 and TRBJ2-1; 8 nucleotides line up with TRBD2. Germline loops: CDR1 SGHTA, CDR2 FQGNSA. V lost 4 bases, J lost 5 bases, and 7 bases stayed unmatched. This CDR3 is 15 amino acids long. Here the CDR3 DNA reads TGTGCCAGCAGCTGGGCCAGCGGGAGTAACAATGAGCAGTTCTTC. It codes for CASSWASGSNNEQFF.

This clonotype was counted a few times. The chain employs TRBV5-5 and TRBJ1-5, with a possible D match to TRBD1 (5 bases). Trimming removed 0 bases at V and 6 bases at J, with 13 bases between. Looked up from germline, CDR1 is SGHKS and CDR2 is YYEKEE (reference sequence). The CDR3 runs to 15 residues. The CDR3 loop is CASSLDWGSGQPQHF. CDR3 DNA sequence: TGTGCCAGCAGCTTGGATTGGGGGTCTGGTCAGCCCCAGCATTTT. Combining the CDR3 with reference TRBV5-5 and TRBJ1-5 gives the whole variable domain DAGVTQSPTHLIKTRGQQVTLRCSPISGHKSVSWYQQVLGQGPQFIFQYYEKEERGRGNFPDRFSARQFPNYSSELNVNALLLGDSALYLCASSLDWGSGQPQHFGDGTRLSIL.